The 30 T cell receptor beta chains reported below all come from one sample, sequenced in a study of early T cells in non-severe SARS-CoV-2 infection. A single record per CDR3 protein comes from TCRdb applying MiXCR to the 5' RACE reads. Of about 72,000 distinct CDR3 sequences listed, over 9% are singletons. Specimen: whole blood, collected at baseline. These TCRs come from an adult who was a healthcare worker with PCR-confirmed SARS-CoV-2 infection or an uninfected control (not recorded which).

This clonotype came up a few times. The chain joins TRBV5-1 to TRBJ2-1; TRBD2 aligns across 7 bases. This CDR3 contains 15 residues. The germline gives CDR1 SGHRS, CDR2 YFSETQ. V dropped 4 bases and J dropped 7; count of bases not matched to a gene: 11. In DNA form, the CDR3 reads TGCGCCAGCAGCACGGAGAGCGGGGTCCGGAATGAGCAGTTCTTC. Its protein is CASSTESGVRNEQFF.

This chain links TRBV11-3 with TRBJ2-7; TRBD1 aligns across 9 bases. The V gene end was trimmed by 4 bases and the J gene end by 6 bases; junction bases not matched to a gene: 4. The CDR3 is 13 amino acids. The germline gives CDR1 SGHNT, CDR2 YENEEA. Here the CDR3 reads CASSYDRGTEQYF. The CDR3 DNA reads TGTGCCAGCAGCTACGACAGGGGGACCGAGCAGTACTTC.

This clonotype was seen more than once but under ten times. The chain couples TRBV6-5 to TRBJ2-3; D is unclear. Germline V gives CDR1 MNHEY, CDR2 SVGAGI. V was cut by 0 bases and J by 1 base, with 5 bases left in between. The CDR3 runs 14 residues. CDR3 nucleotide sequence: TGTGCCAGCAGTTACTCGACTGGCACAGATACGCAGTATTTT. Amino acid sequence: CASSYSTGTDTQYF.

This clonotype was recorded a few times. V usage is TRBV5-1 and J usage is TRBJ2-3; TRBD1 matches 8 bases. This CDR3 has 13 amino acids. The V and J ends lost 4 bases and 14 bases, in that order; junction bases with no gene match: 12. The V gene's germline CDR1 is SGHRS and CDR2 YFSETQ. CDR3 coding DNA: TGCGCCAGCAGCCCGTCGGGACAGGTTCGGCGGTATTTT. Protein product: CASSPSGQVRRYF.

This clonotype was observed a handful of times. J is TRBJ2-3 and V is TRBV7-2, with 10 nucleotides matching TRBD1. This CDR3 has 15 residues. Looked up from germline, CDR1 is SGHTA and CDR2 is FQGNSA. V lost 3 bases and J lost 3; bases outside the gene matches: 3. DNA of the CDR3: TGTGCCAGCAGCTTCGACAGGGGGCTAACAGATACGCAGTATTTT. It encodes CASSFDRGLTDTQYF.

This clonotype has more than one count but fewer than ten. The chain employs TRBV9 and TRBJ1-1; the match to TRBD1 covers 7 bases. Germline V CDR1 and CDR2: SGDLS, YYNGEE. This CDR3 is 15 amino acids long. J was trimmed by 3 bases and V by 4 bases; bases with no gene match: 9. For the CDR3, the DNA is TGTGCCAGCAGCTCAACGGACAGGTCCGACACTGAAGCTTTCTTT. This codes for CASSSTDRSDTEAFF.

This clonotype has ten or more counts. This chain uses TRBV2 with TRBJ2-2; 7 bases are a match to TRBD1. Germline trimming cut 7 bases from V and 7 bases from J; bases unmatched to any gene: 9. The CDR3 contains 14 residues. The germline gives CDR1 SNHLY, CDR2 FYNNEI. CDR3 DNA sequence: TGTGCCAGCATTACCGACAGGGCAGGCGGGGAGCTGTTTTTT. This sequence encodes CASITDRAGGELFF. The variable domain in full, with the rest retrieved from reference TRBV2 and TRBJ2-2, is EPEVTQTPSHQVTQMGQEVILRCVPISNHLYFYWYRQILGQKVEFLVSFYNNEISEKSEIFDDQFSVERPDGSNFTLKIRSTKLEDSAMYFCASITDRAGGELFFGEGSRLTVL.

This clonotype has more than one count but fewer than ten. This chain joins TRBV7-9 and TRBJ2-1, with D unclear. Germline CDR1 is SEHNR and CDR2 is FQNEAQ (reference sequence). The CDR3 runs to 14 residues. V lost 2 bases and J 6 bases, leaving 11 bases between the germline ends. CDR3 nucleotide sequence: TGTGCCAGCAGCTTACTGTCCGAAGGCAATGAGCAGTTCTTC. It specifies CASSLLSEGNEQFF.

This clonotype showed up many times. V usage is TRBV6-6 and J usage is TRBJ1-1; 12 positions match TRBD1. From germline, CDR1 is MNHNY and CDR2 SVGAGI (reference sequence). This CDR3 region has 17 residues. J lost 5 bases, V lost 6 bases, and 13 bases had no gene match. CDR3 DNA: TGTGCCAGCAGGCCCGGTGGGACAGGGGGCTGGGGAACTGAAGCTTTCTTT. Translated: CASRPGGTGGWGTEAFF.

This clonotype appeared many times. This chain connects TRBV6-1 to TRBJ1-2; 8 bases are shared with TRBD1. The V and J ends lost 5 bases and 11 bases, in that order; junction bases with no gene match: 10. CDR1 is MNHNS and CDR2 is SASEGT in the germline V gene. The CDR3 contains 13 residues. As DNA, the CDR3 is TGTGCCAGCAGTCCGGAGCGGACAGGGCGATACACCTTC. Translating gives CASSPERTGRYTF.

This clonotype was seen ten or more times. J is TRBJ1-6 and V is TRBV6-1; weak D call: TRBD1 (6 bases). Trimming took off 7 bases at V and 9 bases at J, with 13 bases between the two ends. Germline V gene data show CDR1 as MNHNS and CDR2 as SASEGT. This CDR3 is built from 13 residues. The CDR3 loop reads CASTKTGTSPLHF. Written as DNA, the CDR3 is TGTGCCAGCACCAAAACAGGGACTTCACCCCTCCACTTT.

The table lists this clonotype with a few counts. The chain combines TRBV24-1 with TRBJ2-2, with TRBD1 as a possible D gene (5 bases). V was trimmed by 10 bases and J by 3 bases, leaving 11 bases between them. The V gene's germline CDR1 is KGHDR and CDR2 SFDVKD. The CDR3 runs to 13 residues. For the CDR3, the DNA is TGTGCCACACGACAGCGAGACACCGGGGAGCTGTTTTTT. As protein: CATRQRDTGELFF.

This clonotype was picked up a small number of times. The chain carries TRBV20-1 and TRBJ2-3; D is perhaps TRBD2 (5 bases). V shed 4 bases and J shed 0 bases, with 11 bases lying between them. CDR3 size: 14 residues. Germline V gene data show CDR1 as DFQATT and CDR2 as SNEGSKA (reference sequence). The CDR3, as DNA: TGCAGTGCTACACCCAGGACTAGCACAGATACGCAGTATTTT. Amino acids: CSATPRTSTDTQYF.

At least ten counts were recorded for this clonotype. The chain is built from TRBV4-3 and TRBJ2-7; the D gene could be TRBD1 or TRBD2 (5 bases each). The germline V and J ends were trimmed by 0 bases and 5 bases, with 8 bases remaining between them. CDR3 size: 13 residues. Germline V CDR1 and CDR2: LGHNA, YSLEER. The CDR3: CASSQDRGHEQYF. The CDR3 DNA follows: TGCGCCAGCAGCCAAGATAGGGGACACGAGCAGTACTTC.

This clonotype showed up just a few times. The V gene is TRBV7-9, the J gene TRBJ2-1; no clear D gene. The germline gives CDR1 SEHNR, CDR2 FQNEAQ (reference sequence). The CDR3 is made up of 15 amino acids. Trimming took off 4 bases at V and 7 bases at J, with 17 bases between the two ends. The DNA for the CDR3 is TGTGCCAGCAGCTCCCCCGGACGGCGTCCTAATGAGCAGTTCTTC. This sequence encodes CASSSPGRRPNEQFF.

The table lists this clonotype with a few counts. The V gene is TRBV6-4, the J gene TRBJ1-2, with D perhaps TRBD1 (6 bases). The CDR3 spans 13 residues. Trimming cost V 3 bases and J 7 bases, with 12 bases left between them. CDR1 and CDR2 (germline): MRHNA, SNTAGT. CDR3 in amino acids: CASSDGRGRGYTF. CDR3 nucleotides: TGTGCCAGCAGTGATGGCAGGGGACGTGGCTACACCTTC.

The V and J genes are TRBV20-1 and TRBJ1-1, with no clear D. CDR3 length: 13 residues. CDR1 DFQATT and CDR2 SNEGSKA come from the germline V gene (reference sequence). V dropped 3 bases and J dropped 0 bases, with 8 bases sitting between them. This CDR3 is CSARADMNTEAFF. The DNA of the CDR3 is TGCAGTGCTAGGGCAGACATGAACACTGAAGCTTTCTTT.

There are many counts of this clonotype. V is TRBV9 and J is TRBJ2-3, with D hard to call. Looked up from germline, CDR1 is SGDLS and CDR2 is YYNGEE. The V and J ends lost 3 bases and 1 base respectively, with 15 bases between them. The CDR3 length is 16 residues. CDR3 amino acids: CASSDSTFGGTDTQYF. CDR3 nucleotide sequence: TGTGCCAGCAGCGATTCTACCTTCGGCGGCACAGATACGCAGTATTTT.

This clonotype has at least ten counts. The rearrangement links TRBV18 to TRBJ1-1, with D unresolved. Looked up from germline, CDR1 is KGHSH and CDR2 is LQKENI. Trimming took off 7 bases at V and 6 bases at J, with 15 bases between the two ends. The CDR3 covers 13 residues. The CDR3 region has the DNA TGTGCCAGCTTAAGCCTCAGGTCTGCTGAAGCTTTCTTT. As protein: CASLSLRSAEAFF.

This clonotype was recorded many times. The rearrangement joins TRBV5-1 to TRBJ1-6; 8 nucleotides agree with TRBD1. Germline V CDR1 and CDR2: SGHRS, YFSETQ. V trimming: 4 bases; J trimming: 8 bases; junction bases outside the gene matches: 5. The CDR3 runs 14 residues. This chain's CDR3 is CASSNQGAYSPLHF. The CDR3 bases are TGCGCCAGCAGCAATCAGGGGGCTTATTCACCCCTCCACTTT.

The CDR3 coding sequence is TGCAGTGCGGGCTTGGACGGAAGCTCCTACGAGCAGTACTTC. Its protein product is CSAGLDGSSYEQYF. The chain uses TRBV20-1 and TRBJ2-7; D gene ambiguous. The CDR3 is 14 residues long. V was pared by 6 bases and J by 0 bases, with 15 bases between. Germline values: CDR1 DFQATT, CDR2 SNEGSKA (reference sequence).

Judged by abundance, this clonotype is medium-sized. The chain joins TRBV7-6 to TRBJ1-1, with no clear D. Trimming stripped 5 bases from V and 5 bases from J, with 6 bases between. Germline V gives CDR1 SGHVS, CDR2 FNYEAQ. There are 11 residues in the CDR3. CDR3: CASSLGTEAFF. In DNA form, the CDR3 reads TGTGCCAGCAGCCTGGGGACTGAAGCTTTCTTT.

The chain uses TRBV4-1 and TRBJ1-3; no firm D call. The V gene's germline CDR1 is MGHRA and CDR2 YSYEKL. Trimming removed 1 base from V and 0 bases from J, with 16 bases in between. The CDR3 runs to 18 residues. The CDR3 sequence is CASSQAHGPESSGNTIYF. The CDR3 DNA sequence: TGCGCCAGCAGCCAAGCCCACGGGCCTGAGAGCTCTGGAAACACCATATATTTT.

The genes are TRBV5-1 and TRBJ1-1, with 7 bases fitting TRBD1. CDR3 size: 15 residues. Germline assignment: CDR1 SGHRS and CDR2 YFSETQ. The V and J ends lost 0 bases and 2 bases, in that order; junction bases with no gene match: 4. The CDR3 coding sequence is TGCGCCAGCAGCTTGGGACAGGGAGGAAACACTGAAGCTTTCTTT. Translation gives CASSLGQGGNTEAFF.

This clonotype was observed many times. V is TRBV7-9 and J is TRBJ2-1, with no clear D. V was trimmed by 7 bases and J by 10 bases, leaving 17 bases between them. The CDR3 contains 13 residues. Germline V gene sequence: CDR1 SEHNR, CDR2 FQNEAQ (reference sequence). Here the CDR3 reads CASTMDRLGEQFF. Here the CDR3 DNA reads TGTGCCAGCACTATGGACCGCCTTGGGGAGCAGTTCTTC.

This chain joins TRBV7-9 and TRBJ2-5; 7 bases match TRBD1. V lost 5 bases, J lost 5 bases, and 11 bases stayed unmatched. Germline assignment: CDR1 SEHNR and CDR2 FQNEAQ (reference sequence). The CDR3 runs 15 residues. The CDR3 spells CASSLGPQQGETQYF. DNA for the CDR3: TGTGCCAGCAGCCTGGGGCCCCAACAGGGGGAGACCCAGTACTTC.

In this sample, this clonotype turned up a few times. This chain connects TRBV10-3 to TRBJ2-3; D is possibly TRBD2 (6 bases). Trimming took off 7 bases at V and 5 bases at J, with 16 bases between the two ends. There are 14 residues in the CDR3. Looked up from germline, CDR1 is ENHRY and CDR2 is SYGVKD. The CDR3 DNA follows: TGTGCCATCATGGGGGGTCGGCAAGGAGATACGCAGTATTTT. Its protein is CAIMGGRQGDTQYF.

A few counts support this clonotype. In nucleotides, the CDR3 is TGTGCCAGCAGTTTCGGCAGGGGCGGCTATGGCTACACCTTC. This sequence encodes CASSFGRGGYGYTF. This chain joins TRBV12-3 or TRBV12-4 and TRBJ1-2; D perhaps matches TRBD1 (6 bases). Trimming took off 3 bases at V and 4 bases at J, with 12 bases between the two ends. The CDR3 totals 14 residues.

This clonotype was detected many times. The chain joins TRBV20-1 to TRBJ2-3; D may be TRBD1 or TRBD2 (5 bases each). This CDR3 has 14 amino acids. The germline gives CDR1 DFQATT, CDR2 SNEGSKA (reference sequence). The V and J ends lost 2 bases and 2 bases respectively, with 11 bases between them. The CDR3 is CSARWDQITDTQYF. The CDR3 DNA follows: TGCAGTGCTAGATGGGACCAAATCACAGATACGCAGTATTTT.

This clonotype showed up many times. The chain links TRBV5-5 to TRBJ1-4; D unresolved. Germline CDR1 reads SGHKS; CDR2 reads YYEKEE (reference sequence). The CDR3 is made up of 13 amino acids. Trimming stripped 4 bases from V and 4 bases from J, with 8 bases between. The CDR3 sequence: CASSGVDNEKLFF. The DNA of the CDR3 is TGTGCCAGCAGCGGTGTCGATAATGAAAAACTGTTTTTT.